The rows below give T cell receptor beta chains drawn from one sample of a study of cytomegalovirus exposure and HLA in healthy donors. Clones were sequenced by immunoSEQ multiplex PCR, and TCRdb holds only the in-frame ones, with some missing. The sample holds 110,000 to 150,000 clones; approximately 94% are singletons and the top ten take about 1.7%. Sequencing was done on a sample of PBMCs. The receptors shown here come from a man aged 18 to 30 in good health and CMV-seropositive. Both conserved end residues are part of each CDR3. Fields, in order: clone size, D gene, J gene, V gene, CDR3 protein, CDR3 DNA. The D gene is left open where the match is weak. Clone size is given for some rows only: seen once, a few or many times, or a class if the clone is expanded.

clone_size: .
d_call: TRBD2
j_call: TRBJ2-7
v_call: TRBV28
cdr3_aa: CASSPRGVAGLSYEQYF
cdr3_nt: TGTGCCAGCAGTCCCCGGGGGGTAGCGGGCCTCTCCTACGAGCAGTACTTC

clone_size: .
d_call: TRBD2
j_call: TRBJ2-1
v_call: TRBV19
cdr3_aa: CASSLAGAPYNEQFF
cdr3_nt: TGTGCCAGTAGTTTAGCGGGAGCACCATACAATGAGCAGTTCTTC

clone_size: .
d_call: TRBD2
j_call: TRBJ2-3
v_call: TRBV2
cdr3_aa: CASSERKGLLRTDTQYF
cdr3_nt: TGTGCCAGCAGTGAAAGAAAGGGACTACTTCGCACAGATACGCAGTATTTT

clone_size: .
d_call: .
j_call: TRBJ1-1
v_call: TRBV19
cdr3_aa: CASSRSVNTEAFF
cdr3_nt: TGTGCCAGTAGTCGTTCAGTGAACACTGAAGCTTTCTTT

clone_size: once
d_call: .
j_call: TRBJ1-2
v_call: TRBV6-5
cdr3_aa: CASSSDSNYGYTF
cdr3_nt: TGTGCCAGCAGCTCAGACAGCAACTATGGCTACACCTTC

clone_size: .
d_call: TRBD2
j_call: TRBJ2-5
v_call: TRBV10-1
cdr3_aa: CASRVRTSGRWQETQYF
cdr3_nt: TGCGCCAGCAGGGTAAGGACTAGCGGGAGGTGGCAAGAGACCCAGTACTTC

clone_size: .
d_call: TRBD2
j_call: TRBJ2-1
v_call: TRBV5-4
cdr3_aa: CASSRLAGVLDEQFF
cdr3_nt: TGTGCCAGCAGCCGACTAGCGGGAGTTTTGGATGAGCAGTTCTTC

clone_size: .
d_call: .
j_call: TRBJ1-2
v_call: TRBV15
cdr3_aa: CATSRGTSNYGYTF
cdr3_nt: TGTGCCACCAGCAGAGGCACATCTAACTATGGCTACACCTTC

clone_size: .
d_call: .
j_call: TRBJ2-7
v_call: TRBV28
cdr3_aa: CASSLTDRNYEQYF
cdr3_nt: TGTGCCAGCAGTTTAACAGACAGAAACTACGAGCAGTACTTC

clone_size: .
d_call: .
j_call: TRBJ2-6
v_call: TRBV6-1
cdr3_aa: CATARGRAGANVLTF
cdr3_nt: TGTGCCACCGCCCGGGGAAGGGCTGGGGCCAACGTCCTGACTTTC

clone_size: .
d_call: TRBD2
j_call: TRBJ2-7
v_call: TRBV28
cdr3_aa: CASSFPRLAGDEQYF
cdr3_nt: TGTGCCAGCAGTTTCCCCCGACTAGCGGGAGACGAGCAGTACTTC

clone_size: .
d_call: TRBD1
j_call: TRBJ1-4
v_call: TRBV2
cdr3_aa: CASSGTGAHNEKLFF
cdr3_nt: TGTGCCAGCAGCGGGACAGGGGCCCATAATGAAAAACTGTTTTTT

clone_size: .
d_call: TRBD2
j_call: TRBJ2-7
v_call: TRBV9
cdr3_aa: CASSGTSGSYEQYF
cdr3_nt: TGTGCCAGCAGCGGGACTAGCGGCTCCTACGAGCAGTACTTC

clone_size: .
d_call: TRBD1
j_call: TRBJ2-5
v_call: TRBV11-3
cdr3_aa: CASSQGQNSETQYF
cdr3_nt: TGTGCCAGCAGCCAGGGACAGAACTCGGAGACCCAGTACTTC

clone_size: .
d_call: .
j_call: TRBJ1-1
v_call: TRBV19
cdr3_aa: CASSNRGSNTEAFF
cdr3_nt: TGTGCCAGTAGTAATAGGGGGTCGAACACTGAAGCTTTCTTT

clone_size: .
d_call: .
j_call: TRBJ2-1
v_call: TRBV5-1
cdr3_aa: CASSGGITYNEQFF
cdr3_nt: TGCGCCAGCAGCGGGGGGATAACCTACAATGAGCAGTTCTTC

clone_size: .
d_call: TRBD2
j_call: TRBJ2-1
v_call: TRBV29-1
cdr3_aa: CSACVLAGLLGVDEQFF
cdr3_nt: TGCAGCGCTTGCGTACTAGCGGGACTATTAGGAGTAGATGAGCAGTTCTTC

clone_size: .
d_call: TRBD1
j_call: TRBJ1-1
v_call: TRBV6-5
cdr3_aa: CASSRNGQGAVEAFF
cdr3_nt: TGTGCCAGCAGTCGTAACGGACAGGGGGCGGTTGAAGCTTTCTTT

clone_size: .
d_call: .
j_call: TRBJ2-7
v_call: TRBV6-1
cdr3_aa: CASSESRWGATYEQYF
cdr3_nt: TGTGCCAGCAGTGAAAGCCGGTGGGGAGCGACCTACGAGCAGTACTTC

clone_size: .
d_call: TRBD2
j_call: TRBJ2-7
v_call: TRBV28
cdr3_aa: CASSSPGGSNSYEQYF
cdr3_nt: TGTGCCAGCAGTTCCCCCGGGGGGAGCAATTCCTACGAGCAGTACTTC

clone_size: .
d_call: TRBD1
j_call: TRBJ1-4
v_call: TRBV6-6
cdr3_aa: CASSRRDREKLFF
cdr3_nt: TGTGCCAGCAGTCGCCGGGACAGGGAAAAACTGTTTTTT

clone_size: .
d_call: .
j_call: TRBJ2-2
v_call: TRBV5-1
cdr3_aa: CASREQGGSGVLFF
cdr3_nt: TGCGCCAGCAGAGAACAGGGAGGGTCCGGGGTGCTGTTTTTT

clone_size: .
d_call: TRBD1
j_call: TRBJ2-5
v_call: TRBV11-2
cdr3_aa: CASSLAGGLGTQYF
cdr3_nt: TGTGCCAGCAGCCTAGCAGGGGGCCTGGGGACCCAGTACTTC

clone_size: .
d_call: TRBD1
j_call: TRBJ1-2
v_call: TRBV9
cdr3_aa: CASSTTGQNYGYTF
cdr3_nt: TGTGCCAGCAGCACGACGGGACAGAACTATGGCTACACCTTC

clone_size: .
d_call: TRBD1
j_call: TRBJ2-7
v_call: TRBV5-1
cdr3_aa: CASSSPRDRGPYF
cdr3_nt: TGCGCCAGCAGTTCGCCCCGGGACAGGGGACCGTACTTC

clone_size: .
d_call: .
j_call: TRBJ1-5
v_call: TRBV6-5
cdr3_aa: CASRAGFGSNQPQHF
cdr3_nt: TGTGCCAGCAGAGCAGGGTTCGGTAGCAATCAGCCCCAGCATTTT

clone_size: .
d_call: .
j_call: TRBJ1-1
v_call: TRBV19
cdr3_aa: CASSIGGQGWHTEAFF
cdr3_nt: TGTGCCAGTAGTATAGGCGGTCAGGGGTGGCACACTGAAGCTTTCTTT

clone_size: .
d_call: .
j_call: TRBJ2-1
v_call: TRBV19
cdr3_aa: CASSIRSGSGVLGYNEQFF
cdr3_nt: TGTGCCAGTAGTATAAGATCCGGGAGTGGGGTTTTGGGGTACAATGAGCAGTTCTTC

clone_size: .
d_call: TRBD1
j_call: TRBJ2-5
v_call: TRBV28
cdr3_aa: CASSPRTGLPETQYF
cdr3_nt: TGTGCCAGCAGTCCCCGGACAGGGCTTCCAGAGACCCAGTACTTC

clone_size: .
d_call: .
j_call: TRBJ2-7
v_call: TRBV27
cdr3_aa: CASSLRPGYEQYF
cdr3_nt: TGTGCCAGCAGTTTACGCCCGGGCTACGAGCAGTACTTC

clone_size: .
d_call: .
j_call: TRBJ1-2
v_call: TRBV6-6
cdr3_aa: CASSPGIVYGYTF
cdr3_nt: TGTGCCAGCAGCCCCGGGATAGTCTATGGCTACACCTTC

clone_size: .
d_call: .
j_call: TRBJ2-7
v_call: TRBV7-2
cdr3_aa: CASSLDPLAALGSYEQYF
cdr3_nt: TGTGCCAGCAGCTTAGACCCCCTTGCGGCTTTGGGCTCCTACGAGCAGTACTTC

clone_size: .
d_call: TRBD2
j_call: TRBJ2-3
v_call: TRBV5-1
cdr3_aa: CASSLALSGRTDTQYF
cdr3_nt: TGCGCCAGCAGCTTGGCCCTGAGCGGGAGGACAGATACGCAGTATTTT

clone_size: .
d_call: TRBD1
j_call: TRBJ2-3
v_call: TRBV30
cdr3_aa: CAWSPDRVGQYF
cdr3_nt: TGTGCCTGGAGTCCCGACAGGGTGGGGCAGTATTTT

clone_size: .
d_call: TRBD1
j_call: TRBJ2-7
v_call: TRBV18
cdr3_aa: CASQPGDRVYEQYF
cdr3_nt: TGTGCCAGCCAACCGGGGGACAGGGTCTACGAGCAGTACTTC

clone_size: .
d_call: TRBD2
j_call: TRBJ2-7
v_call: TRBV7-8
cdr3_aa: CASSLTTRGSHEQYF
cdr3_nt: TGTGCCAGCAGCTTAACGACCCGCGGGAGCCACGAGCAGTACTTC

clone_size: .
d_call: .
j_call: TRBJ2-1
v_call: TRBV28
cdr3_aa: CASSLRHEQFF
cdr3_nt: TGTGCCAGCAGTTTACGACACGAGCAGTTCTTC

clone_size: .
d_call: .
j_call: TRBJ2-5
v_call: TRBV5-1
cdr3_aa: CASSFAGAQETQYF
cdr3_nt: TGCGCCAGCAGCTTCGCGGGGGCCCAAGAGACCCAGTACTTC

clone_size: .
d_call: TRBD2
j_call: TRBJ2-1
v_call: TRBV7-9
cdr3_aa: CASSPFAGGPQEQFF
cdr3_nt: TGTGCCAGCAGCCCCTTCGCGGGAGGGCCTCAGGAGCAGTTCTTC

clone_size: .
d_call: TRBD2
j_call: TRBJ2-1
v_call: TRBV15
cdr3_aa: CATSRGSGRTSHNEQFF
cdr3_nt: TGTGCCACCAGCAGAGGGAGCGGGAGGACCAGTCACAATGAGCAGTTCTTC

clone_size: .
d_call: TRBD1
j_call: TRBJ1-2
v_call: TRBV7-2
cdr3_aa: CASSLVSTGGFAF
cdr3_nt: TGTGCCAGCAGCTTAGTATCAACAGGGGGTTTCGCCTTC

clone_size: .
d_call: TRBD1
j_call: TRBJ2-7
v_call: TRBV28
cdr3_aa: CASSEKRDRTYEQYF
cdr3_nt: TGTGCCAGCAGTGAGAAGAGGGACAGGACTTACGAGCAGTACTTC

clone_size: .
d_call: .
j_call: TRBJ2-1
v_call: TRBV7-8
cdr3_aa: CASSLRSGNEQFF
cdr3_nt: TGTGCCAGCAGCTTAAGAAGCGGCAATGAGCAGTTCTTC

clone_size: .
d_call: TRBD1
j_call: TRBJ1-1
v_call: TRBV28
cdr3_aa: CASSATGTANTEAFF
cdr3_nt: TGTGCCAGCAGCGCCACAGGGACAGCGAACACTGAAGCTTTCTTT

clone_size: .
d_call: TRBD2
j_call: TRBJ2-5
v_call: TRBV5-4
cdr3_aa: CASSSIAGQETQYF
cdr3_nt: TGTGCCAGCAGTTCTATAGCGGGTCAAGAGACCCAGTACTTC

clone_size: .
d_call: .
j_call: TRBJ2-5
v_call: TRBV28
cdr3_aa: CASSPLAAREETQYF
cdr3_nt: TGTGCCAGCAGTCCCTTGGCGGCCAGAGAAGAGACCCAGTACTTC

clone_size: .
d_call: .
j_call: TRBJ2-5
v_call: TRBV6-5
cdr3_aa: CASSVPGTQYF
cdr3_nt: TGTGCCAGCAGTGTCCCGGGGACCCAGTACTTC

clone_size: few
d_call: .
j_call: TRBJ2-1
v_call: TRBV19
cdr3_aa: CASSNPGAGREQFF
cdr3_nt: TGTGCCAGTAGTAACCCCGGAGCGGGTAGGGAGCAGTTCTTC

clone_size: .
d_call: .
j_call: TRBJ2-5
v_call: TRBV5-6
cdr3_aa: CASSPGGETQYF
cdr3_nt: TGTGCCAGCAGCCCAGGAGGAGAGACCCAGTACTTC

clone_size: .
d_call: .
j_call: TRBJ2-5
v_call: TRBV5-1
cdr3_aa: CASSLGGSQETQYF
cdr3_nt: TGCGCCAGCAGCTTGGGTGGCAGCCAAGAGACCCAGTACTTC

clone_size: .
d_call: TRBD1
j_call: TRBJ2-3
v_call: TRBV7-2
cdr3_aa: CASRLGTGYTDTQYF
cdr3_nt: TGTGCCAGCAGGCTCGGGACAGGGTACACAGATACGCAGTATTTT

clone_size: .
d_call: .
j_call: TRBJ2-1
v_call: TRBV18
cdr3_aa: CASSPGSQFPYNEQFF
cdr3_nt: TGTGCCAGCTCGCCCGGGTCACAATTTCCCTACAATGAGCAGTTCTTC

clone_size: .
d_call: .
j_call: TRBJ2-7
v_call: TRBV30
cdr3_aa: CAWAGTSYLEQYF
cdr3_nt: TGTGCCTGGGCCGGGACATCTTATCTCGAGCAGTACTTC

clone_size: .
d_call: .
j_call: TRBJ2-7
v_call: TRBV15
cdr3_aa: CATSRDGSSYEQYF
cdr3_nt: TGTGCCACCAGCAGAGATGGGAGCTCCTACGAGCAGTACTTC

clone_size: .
d_call: .
j_call: TRBJ2-3
v_call: TRBV19
cdr3_aa: CASSITRDNTDTQYF
cdr3_nt: TGTGCCAGTAGTATCACCCGGGACAACACAGATACGCAGTATTTT

clone_size: .
d_call: TRBD1
j_call: TRBJ1-4
v_call: TRBV18
cdr3_aa: CASRDRAEEKLFF
cdr3_nt: TGTGCCAGCCGGGACAGGGCAGAAGAAAAACTGTTTTTT

clone_size: .
d_call: TRBD1
j_call: TRBJ1-2
v_call: TRBV27
cdr3_aa: CASSSGGSNYGYTF
cdr3_nt: TGTGCCAGCAGTTCAGGGGGTTCGAACTATGGCTACACCTTC

clone_size: .
d_call: TRBD2
j_call: TRBJ2-3
v_call: TRBV5-1
cdr3_aa: CASSLARSLAVTDTQYF
cdr3_nt: TGCGCCAGCAGCTTAGCTCGGTCGCTAGCGGTTACAGATACGCAGTATTTT

clone_size: .
d_call: .
j_call: TRBJ1-2
v_call: TRBV25-1
cdr3_aa: CASSAPREGRYGYTF
cdr3_nt: TGTGCCAGCAGCGCCCCCCGGGAGGGCCGATATGGCTACACCTTC